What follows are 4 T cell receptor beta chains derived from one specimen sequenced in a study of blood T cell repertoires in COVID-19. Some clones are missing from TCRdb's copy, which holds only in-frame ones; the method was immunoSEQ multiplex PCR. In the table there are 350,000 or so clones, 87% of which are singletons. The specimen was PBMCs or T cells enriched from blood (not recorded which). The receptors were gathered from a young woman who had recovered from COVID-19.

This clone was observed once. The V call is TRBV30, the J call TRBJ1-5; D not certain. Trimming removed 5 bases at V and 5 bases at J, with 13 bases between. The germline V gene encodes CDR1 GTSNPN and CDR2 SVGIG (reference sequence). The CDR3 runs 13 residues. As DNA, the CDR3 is TGTGCCTGGGCCCCGTGGCCCGATCAGCCCCAGCATTTT. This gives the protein CAWAPWPDQPQHF.

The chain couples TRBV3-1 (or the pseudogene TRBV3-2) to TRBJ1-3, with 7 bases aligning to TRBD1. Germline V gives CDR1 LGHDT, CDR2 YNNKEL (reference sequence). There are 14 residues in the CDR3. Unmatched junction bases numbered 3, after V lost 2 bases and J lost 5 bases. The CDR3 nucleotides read TGTGCCAGCAGCCAATGGGACAGCAGAAACACCATATATTTT. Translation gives CASSQWDSRNTIYF.

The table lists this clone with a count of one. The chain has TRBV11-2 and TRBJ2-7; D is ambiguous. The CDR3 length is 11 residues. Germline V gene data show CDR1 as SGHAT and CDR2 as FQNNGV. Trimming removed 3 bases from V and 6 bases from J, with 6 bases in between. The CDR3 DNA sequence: TGTGCCAGCAGCTTTGGGCCCGAGCAGTACTTC. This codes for CASSFGPEQYF.

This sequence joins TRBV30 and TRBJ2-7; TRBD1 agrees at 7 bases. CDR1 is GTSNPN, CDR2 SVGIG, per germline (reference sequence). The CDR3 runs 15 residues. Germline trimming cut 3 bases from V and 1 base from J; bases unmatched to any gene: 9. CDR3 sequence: CAWRATGTASYEQYF. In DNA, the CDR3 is TGTGCCTGGAGGGCGACCGGGACAGCATCCTACGAGCAGTACTTC.